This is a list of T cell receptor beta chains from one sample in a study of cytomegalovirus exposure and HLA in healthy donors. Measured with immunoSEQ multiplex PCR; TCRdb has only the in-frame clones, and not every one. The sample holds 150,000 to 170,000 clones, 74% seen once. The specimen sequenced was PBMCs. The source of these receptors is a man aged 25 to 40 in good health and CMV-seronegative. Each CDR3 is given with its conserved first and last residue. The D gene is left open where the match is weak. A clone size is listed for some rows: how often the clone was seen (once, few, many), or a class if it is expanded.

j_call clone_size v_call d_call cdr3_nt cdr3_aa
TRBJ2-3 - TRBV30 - TGTGCCTGGAGTGCACGGAGAGATACGCAGTATTTT CAWSARRDTQYF
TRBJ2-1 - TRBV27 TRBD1 TGTGCCAGCAGCCGGGGACAGTCACAGTTCTTC CASSRGQSQFF
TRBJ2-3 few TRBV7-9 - TGTGCCAGCAGAACTATCGGGGGTCTTAGCGCAGATACGCAGTATTTT CASRTIGGLSADTQYF
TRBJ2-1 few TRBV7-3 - TGTGCCAGCAGCTTATTAGGGGGGGACTCCTACAATGAGCAGTTCTTC CASSLLGGDSYNEQFF
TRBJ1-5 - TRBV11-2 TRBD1 TGTGCCAGCAGCCCTGGGACAGGGACGACCCAGCCCCAGCATTTT CASSPGTGTTQPQHF
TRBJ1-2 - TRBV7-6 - TGTGCCAGCAGCCAACTACAGGGCCAAGCTAACTATGGCTACCCCTTC CASSQLQGQANYGYPF
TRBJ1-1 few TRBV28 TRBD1 TGTGCCAGCAGTCCCAATGGAGGACAGGGAAGGACTGAAGCTTTCTTT CASSPNGGQGRTEAFF
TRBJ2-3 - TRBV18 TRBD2 TGTGCCAGCTCACCCAAAACTAGCGGGGGGCGACCAGATACGCAGTATTTT CASSPKTSGGRPDTQYF
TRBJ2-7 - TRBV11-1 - TGTGCCAGCAGCCCCTCTTCCTACGAGCAGTACTTC CASSPSSYEQYF
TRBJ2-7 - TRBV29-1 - TGCAGCGTAGAACAGGCTTCGACCTACGAGCAGTACTTC CSVEQASTYEQYF
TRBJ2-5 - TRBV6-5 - TGTGCCAGCAGTTACTCCTCCTCCAGAGGGGAGACCCAGTACTTC CASSYSSSRGETQYF
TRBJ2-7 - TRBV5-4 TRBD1 TGTGCCAGCAGCTTGGGGACAGGGGGCTACGAGCAGTACTTC CASSLGTGGYEQYF
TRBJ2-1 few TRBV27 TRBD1 TGTGCCAGCAGACCTCCTTCCGGGACAGGGGATAAGGATGAGCAGTTCTTC CASRPPSGTGDKDEQFF
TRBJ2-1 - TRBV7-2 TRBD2 TGTGCCAGCAGCTTACAACAGCGGGGGGGGGCCTACAATGAGCAGTTCTTC CASSLQQRGGAYNEQFF
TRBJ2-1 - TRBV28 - TGTGCCAGCAGGAACCCTAGCCCCAATGAGCAGTTCTTC CASRNPSPNEQFF
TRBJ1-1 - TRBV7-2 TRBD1 TGTGCCAGCAGCCCCCACCTAAGGGGGCGGACTGAAGCTTTCTTT CASSPHLRGRTEAFF
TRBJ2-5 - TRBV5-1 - TGCGCCAGCAGCTTTACGGGGCAGGAGGGAGAGACCCAGTACTTC CASSFTGQEGETQYF
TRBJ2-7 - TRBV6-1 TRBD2 TGTGCCAGCAGCGTGACTAGCGGGAACTACGAGCAGTACTTC CASSVTSGNYEQYF
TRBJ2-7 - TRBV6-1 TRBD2 TGTGCCAGCACTCCGACTAGCGGGGTCCCCTACGAGCAGTACTTC CASTPTSGVPYEQYF
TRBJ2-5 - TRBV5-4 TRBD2 TGTGCCAGCAGCCTAATCCCAGCGGGGGGCCAAGAGACCCAGTACTTC CASSLIPAGGQETQYF
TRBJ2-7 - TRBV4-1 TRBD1 TGCGCCAGCAGCCAAGGAGGGACAGGGTCCTACGAGCAGTACTTC CASSQGGTGSYEQYF
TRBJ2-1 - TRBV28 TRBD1 TGTGCCAGCAGCCCTTGGACAGGCTACTACAATGAGCAGTTCTTC CASSPWTGYYNEQFF
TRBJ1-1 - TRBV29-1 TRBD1 TGCAGCGTTGACAGGGGGGCCACTGAAGCTTTCTTT CSVDRGATEAFF
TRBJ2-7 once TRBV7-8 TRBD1 TGTGCCAGCAGCTTTGACAGGGCCCTCTCCTACGAGCAGTACTTC CASSFDRALSYEQYF
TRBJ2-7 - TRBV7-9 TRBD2 TGTGCCAGCAGCTTAGTAGCGGGGGGGCGGTACGAGCAGTACTTC CASSLVAGGRYEQYF
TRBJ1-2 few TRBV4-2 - TGTGCCAGCAGTCGCGGCGGGGAAACAGATGGCTACACCTTC CASSRGGETDGYTF
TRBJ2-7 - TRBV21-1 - TGTGCCAGCAGCAAAGGTCTCGGGACAGAGGATTACGAGCAGTACTTC CASSKGLGTEDYEQYF
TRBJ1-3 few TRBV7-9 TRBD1 TGTGCCAGCAGCCACGGACAGGGTAGGCAGGGAAACACCATATATTTT CASSHGQGRQGNTIYF
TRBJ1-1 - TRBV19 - TGTGCCAGTAGTATTGGGCACACTGAAGCTTTCTTT CASSIGHTEAFF
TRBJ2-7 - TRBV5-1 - TGCGCCAGCAGCTCCGGTTCCTACGAGCAGTACTTC CASSSGSYEQYF
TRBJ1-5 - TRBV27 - TGTGCCAGCATAAAAAAGGACATCGGTCGACCCCAGCATTTT CASIKKDIGRPQHF
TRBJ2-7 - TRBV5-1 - TGCGCCAGCAGCTGGAGAATTGACAGGCAAACCTACGAGCAGTACTTC CASSWRIDRQTYEQYF
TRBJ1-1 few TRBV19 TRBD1 TGTGCCAGTAGTATTGCCACGACAGGGGTGCGCACTGAAGCTTTCTTT CASSIATTGVRTEAFF
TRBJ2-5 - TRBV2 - TGTGCCAGCACCCGGGACTCTCAAGAGACCCAGTACTTC CASTRDSQETQYF
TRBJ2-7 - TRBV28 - TGTGCCAGCACCCAAAGAGGCTCCTACGAGCAGTACTTC CASTQRGSYEQYF
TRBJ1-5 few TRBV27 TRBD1 TGTGCCAGCAGTTCACGACAGGGAGGCAATCAGCCCCAGAATTTT CASSSRQGGNQPQNF
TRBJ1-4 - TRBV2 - TGTGCCAGCAGTGCTTTCAGTCTAACTAATGAAAAACTGTTTTTT CASSAFSLTNEKLFF
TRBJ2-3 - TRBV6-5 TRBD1 TGTGCCAGCAGTCCTCGGACAGGGGGTGGAGATACGCAGTATTTT CASSPRTGGGDTQYF
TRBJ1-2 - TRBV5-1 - TGCGCCAGCAGCTTGGGGGGCAACTATGGCTACACCTTC CASSLGGNYGYTF
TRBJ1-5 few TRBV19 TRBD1 TGTGCCAGTAGTCTCGGACAGGGGGCGAGGAATCAGCCCCAGAATTTT CASSLGQGARNQPQNF
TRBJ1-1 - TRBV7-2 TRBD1 TGTGCCAGCAGCTTGGGGCTTGGACAGGCGAATATTAACACTGAAGCTTTCTTT CASSLGLGQANINTEAFF
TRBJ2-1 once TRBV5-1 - TGCGCCAGCAGCTCGGGATTCGACAGGATTTACAGTGAGCAGTTCTTC CASSSGFDRIYSEQFF
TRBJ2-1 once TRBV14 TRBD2 TGTGCCAGCAGGCCACTAGCGGATGAGCAGTTCTTC CASRPLADEQFF
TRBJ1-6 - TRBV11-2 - TGTGCCAGCAGCTTAAGTCCAGCGTCTTCACCCCTCCACTTT CASSLSPASSPLHF
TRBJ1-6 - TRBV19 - TGTGCCAGTAGGAGGGAGGGATCCTATAATTCACCCCTCCACTTT CASRREGSYNSPLHF